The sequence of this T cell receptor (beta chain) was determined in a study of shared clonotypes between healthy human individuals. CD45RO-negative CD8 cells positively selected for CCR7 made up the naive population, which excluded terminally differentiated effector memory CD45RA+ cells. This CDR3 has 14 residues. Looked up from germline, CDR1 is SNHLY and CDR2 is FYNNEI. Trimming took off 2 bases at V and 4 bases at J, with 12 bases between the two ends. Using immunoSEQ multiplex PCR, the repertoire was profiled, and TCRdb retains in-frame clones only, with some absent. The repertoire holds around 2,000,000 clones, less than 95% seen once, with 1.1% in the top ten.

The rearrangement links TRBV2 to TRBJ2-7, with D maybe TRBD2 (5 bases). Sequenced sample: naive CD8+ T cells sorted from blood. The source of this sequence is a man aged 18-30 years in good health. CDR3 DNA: TGTGCCAGCAGTGAAAGAGCGGACCTTTACGAGCAGTACTTC. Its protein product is CASSERADLYEQYF. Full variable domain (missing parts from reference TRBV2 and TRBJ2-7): EPEVTQTPSHQVTQMGQEVILRCVPISNHLYFYWYRQILGQKVEFLVSFYNNEISEKSEIFDDQFSVERPDGSNFTLKIRSTKLEDSAMYFCASSERADLYEQYFGPGTRLTVT.